The T cell receptor (beta chain) described here comes from a study of T cell changes during pregnancy in multiple sclerosis. The V gene end was trimmed by 6 bases and the J gene end by 1 base; junction bases not matched to a gene: 1. This CDR3 is 14 amino acids long. Germline CDR1 reads ENHRY; CDR2 reads SYGVKD. TCRdb keeps only in-frame clones here, not all; method: immunoSEQ multiplex PCR. The table shows roughly 89,000 clones, with 94% occurring only once. This chain links TRBV10-3 with TRBJ2-7; 12 positions match TRBD2. The material was peripheral blood, obtained after pregnancy. This sequence was found in a female donor in good health, enrolled as a control in a pregnancy study. CDR3 bases: TGTGCCATCAGACTAGCGGGAGGTTCCTACGAGCAGTACTTC. As protein: CAIRLAGGSYEQYF.